One and the same sample provided the 29 T cell receptor beta chains below, sequenced in a study of shared clonotypes between healthy human individuals. Profiling relied on immunoSEQ multiplex PCR, and the TCRdb table lists in-frame clones only, not all of them. The repertoire has approximately 2.4 million clones, 90% to 96% of them found once; the top ten carry roughly 0.13%. The sequencing sample was made of naive CD4+ T cells sorted from blood. Subset meaning: CD45RA+ positively selected. The receptors here all came from a man younger than 30 in good health.

The chain combines TRBV21-1 with TRBJ2-1; no check of the table's D call, TRBD1, against the DNA was made. TRBV21-1 corresponds to a pseudogene. The CDR3 has 15 residues. CDR3 DNA: TGTGCCAGCAGCGATGACAGGACCCCCTACAATGAGCAGTTCTTC. Its translation: CASSDDRTPYNEQFF.

The V gene is TRBV11-2, the J gene TRBJ2-5, with 9 positions matching TRBD2. The CDR3 loop spans 18 amino acids. Germline loops: CDR1 SGHAT, CDR2 FQNNGV. Trimming took 0 bases from V and 5 from J; bases not matched to a gene: 13. CDR3 region: CASSLDRGFSGGGETQYF. The CDR3 DNA reads as TGTGCCAGCAGCTTAGATCGTGGTTTTAGCGGGGGAGGGGAGACCCAGTACTTC.

A word on this clone: Its ends do not fully match the called genes, so a read error is possible. J is TRBJ2-3 and V is TRBV19; no firm D call. There are 14 residues in the CDR3. Germline assignment: CDR1 LNHDA and CDR2 SQIVND (reference sequence). The CDR3 coding sequence is TGTGCCAGTAGTATTACGGGCAGCACGGATACGCAGTATTTT. This sequence encodes CASSITGSTDTQYF.

This clone appeared a single time. The J gene is TRBJ1-1, the V gene TRBV5-1; D ambiguous. Germline V CDR1 and CDR2: SGHRS, YFSETQ. The CDR3 contains 14 residues. V gave up 6 bases and J gave up 6 bases, with 18 bases separating them. The chain's CDR3 is CASNLQSGSPEAFF. DNA for the CDR3: TGCGCCAGCAACTTACAATCTGGATCGCCTGAAGCTTTCTTT. The full variable domain, its missing parts supplied by reference TRBV5-1 and TRBJ1-1, is KAGVTQTPRYLIKTRGQQVTLSCSPISGHRSVSWYQQTPGQGLQFLFEYFSETQRNKGNFPGRFSGRQFSNSRSEMNVSTLELGDSALYLCASNLQSGSPEAFFGQGTRLTVV.

The rearrangement joins TRBV10-3 to TRBJ1-6; no clear D gene. V was pared by 4 bases and J by 8 bases, with 6 bases between. Per germline, CDR1 ENHRY and CDR2 SYGVKD. The CDR3 totals 12 residues. CDR3 region: CAISATDSPLHF. Written as DNA, the CDR3 is TGTGCCATCAGTGCAACTGATTCACCCCTCCACTTT.

This chain joins TRBV19 and TRBJ2-7; D might be TRBD1 (6 bases). The length of the CDR3 is 14 residues. Germline CDR1 is LNHDA and CDR2 is SQIVND (reference sequence). Trimming cost V 5 bases and J 2 bases, with 13 bases left between them. In DNA form, the CDR3 reads TGTGCCAGTAGTCCCCAGGGGACCCCCTACGAGCAGTACTTC. This codes for CASSPQGTPYEQYF.

The chain is built from TRBV7-2 and TRBJ2-2, with D perhaps being TRBD1 or TRBD2 (5 bases each). Germline CDR1 reads SGHTA; CDR2 reads FQGNSA. The ends were cut back, 5 bases at V and 7 bases at J, with 17 bases in the middle. This CDR3 contains 15 residues. The CDR3 DNA reads TGTGCCAGCAGCCGAACCGGGGCCCAAGGCGGGGAGCTGTTTTTT. Translating it yields CASSRTGAQGGELFF.

V gene TRBV6-1 combines with J gene TRBJ2-1, with D perhaps matching TRBD1 (6 bases). The CDR3 spans 13 residues. Trimming stripped 4 bases from V and 7 bases from J, with 11 bases between. Germline CDR1 and CDR2: MNHNS and SASEGT. The CDR3 reads CASSVVQGNEQFF. The DNA of the CDR3 is TGTGCCAGCAGTGTCGTACAGGGAAATGAGCAGTTCTTC.

This sequence joins TRBV27 and TRBJ1-6; D possibly corresponds to TRBD1 (6 bases). V was shortened by 3 bases and J by 7 bases, with 16 bases between the two germline ends. The CDR3 runs 16 residues. The germline V gene has CDR1 MNHEY and CDR2 SMNVEV (reference sequence). The CDR3 nucleotides read TGTGCCAGCAGTTTCTCCATCCTTACAGGGAATTCACCCCTCCACTTT. Its translation is CASSFSILTGNSPLHF.

This chain connects TRBV25-1 to TRBJ2-7; 8 bases are a match to TRBD2. V lost 6 bases to trimming and J lost 2 bases; unmatched junction nucleotides: 6. Germline assignment: CDR1 MGHDK and CDR2 SYGVNS. The CDR3 is 14 amino acids. CDR3 nucleotide sequence: TGTGCCAGCAGACAAGCGGGAGTCCCCTACGAGCAGTACTTC. Translating gives CASRQAGVPYEQYF.

The J gene is TRBJ1-5, the V gene TRBV5-8, with unresolved D. Trimming shortened V by 0 bases and J by 9 bases, and 4 bases separated the two germline ends. The CDR3 totals 11 residues. Germline values: CDR1 SGHTS, CDR2 YDEGEE. CDR3 coding DNA: TGTGCCAGCAGCTTGGTTTGGCCCCAGCATTTT. Translated, it gives CASSLVWPQHF.

The chain carries TRBV19 and TRBJ1-2; D is uncertain. V was clipped by 7 bases and J by 5 bases, with 17 bases between them. Germline values: CDR1 LNHDA, CDR2 SQIVND (reference sequence). This CDR3 contains 14 residues. CDR3 bases: TGTGCCAGTACCTTGTCCGGAGGGTTGTATGGCTACACCTTC. It is translated as CASTLSGGLYGYTF.

The chain carries TRBV7-2 and TRBJ1-6, with D perhaps matching TRBD1 (5 bases). This CDR3 has 14 amino acids. The V gene lost 5 bases and the J gene lost 6 bases, with 11 bases spanning the gap. Per germline, CDR1 SGHTA and CDR2 FQGNSA. CDR3: CASSPGRINSPLHF. For the CDR3, the DNA is TGTGCCAGCAGCCCGGGACGGATTAATTCACCCCTCCACTTT.

This sequence joins TRBV9 and TRBJ2-3; D might be TRBD1 (5 bases). The V gene lost 0 bases and the J gene lost 2 bases, with 10 bases spanning the gap. The CDR3 extends over 15 amino acids. Germline V gene lookup returns CDR1 SGDLS and CDR2 YYNGEE. The CDR3 spells CASSVVDRFTDTQYF. CDR3 nucleotides: TGTGCCAGCAGCGTAGTCGACAGATTCACAGATACGCAGTATTTT.

The rearrangement uses TRBV4-1 and TRBJ2-5; 11 bases agree with TRBD1. The length of the CDR3 is 16 residues. CDR1 and CDR2 (germline): MGHRA, YSYEKL. J lost 6 bases, V lost 3 bases, and 9 bases had no gene match. CDR3 in amino acids: CASSHPSRDRGKTQYF. CDR3 bases: TGCGCCAGCAGCCATCCCTCCCGGGACAGGGGGAAGACCCAGTACTTC.

V is TRBV7-2 and J is TRBJ2-1; unclear D gene. From germline, CDR1 is SGHTA and CDR2 FQGNSA. CDR3 length: 12 amino acids. V dropped 3 bases and J dropped 10 bases, with 10 bases sitting between them. The CDR3 loop is CASSFSFGEQFF. For the CDR3, the DNA is TGTGCCAGCAGCTTTAGTTTTGGGGAGCAGTTCTTC.

Here the CDR3 DNA reads TGTGCCAGCAGCTTACATGGCAGTAACACCGGGGAGCTGTTTTTT. This codes for CASSLHGSNTGELFF. The rearrangement joins TRBV7-2 to TRBJ2-2; no reliable D call. V lost 2 bases and J 2 bases, leaving 9 bases between the germline ends. Germline values: CDR1 SGHTA, CDR2 FQGNSA. CDR3 length: 15 amino acids.

The J gene is TRBJ2-2, the V gene TRBV30; D remains ambiguous. The CDR3 totals 14 residues. Trimming removed 0 bases at V and 1 base at J, with 6 bases between. Germline CDR1 GTSNPN, CDR2 SVGIG (reference sequence). This CDR3 is CAWSVWQNTGELFF. DNA of the CDR3: TGTGCCTGGAGTGTATGGCAGAACACCGGGGAGCTGTTTTTT.

Points on this clone: An end of the junction differs from the germline gene, which may be a read error. The same CDR3 can be traced to other DNA sequences in this sample. The chain joins TRBV7-7 to TRBJ2-5; TRBD1 is a possible D gene (5 bases). CDR3 size: 13 residues. CDR1 and CDR2 (germline): SSHAT, FNYEAQ (reference sequence). The CDR3 here is CASSLGVGETQYF. CDR3 coding DNA: TGTGCTAGCAGCTTAGGGGTTGGGGAGACCCAGTACTTC.

V usage is TRBV6-1 and J usage is TRBJ1-5, with 8 bases fitting TRBD1. Germline assignment: CDR1 MNHNS and CDR2 SASEGT. The CDR3 has 15 residues. Unmatched junction bases numbered 9, after V lost 3 bases and J lost 8 bases. The CDR3 region is CASSETTGAEKPQHF. CDR3 sequence (DNA): TGTGCCAGCAGTGAGACGACAGGGGCTGAGAAGCCCCAGCATTTT.

This chain joins TRBV18 and TRBJ1-1; 8 bases match TRBD1. V shed 4 bases, J shed 4 bases, and the junction held 11 bases outside the gene matches. The CDR3 runs to 16 residues. Germline CDR1 is KGHSH and CDR2 is LQKENI. The CDR3 coding sequence is TGTGCCAGCTCACTCAAATCAGGGGGCGGGAGCACTGAAGCTTTCTTT. This encodes CASSLKSGGGSTEAFF. Using reference TRBV18 and TRBJ1-1 for the parts outside the CDR3, the full variable domain is NAGVMQNPRHLVRRRGQEARLRCSPMKGHSHVYWYRQLPEEGLKFMVYLQKENIIDESGMPKERFSAEFPKEGPSILRIQQVVRGDSAAYFCASSLKSGGGSTEAFFGQGTRLTVV.

The CDR3 region is CASSLGTGQSNQPQHF. The DNA for the CDR3 is TGTGCCAGCAGCCTTGGGACAGGACAGAGCAATCAGCCCCAGCATTTT. The chain couples TRBV5-6 to TRBJ1-5, with 8 positions matching TRBD1. Germline V CDR1 and CDR2: SGHDT, YYEEEE. CDR3 length: 16 residues. The V gene end was trimmed by 4 bases and the J gene end by 1 base; junction bases not matched to a gene: 7.

This chain joins TRBV14 and TRBJ2-7; D might be TRBD2 (6 bases). V was trimmed by 2 bases and J by 2 bases, leaving 10 bases between them. This CDR3 is 14 amino acids long. Germline CDR1 and CDR2: SGHDN and FVKESK. The CDR3 DNA reads as TGTGCCAGCAGCCAACAGGGAGGTCCCTACGAGCAGTACTTC. Its protein product is CASSQQGGPYEQYF.

The chain employs TRBV1 and TRBJ2-3; the DNA was not compared with TRBD2, the D call given in the table. TRBV1 is a known pseudogene. The CDR3 length is 18 residues. CDR3 coding DNA: TGCACCAGCAGCCAAGCCCCGGGACTAGCGGGGTGCACAGATACGCAGTATTTT. Translated: CTSSQAPGLAGCTDTQYF.

Details on this clone: Other DNA sequences in the same sample also yield this CDR3. The chain is built from TRBV6-6 and TRBJ2-7, with D maybe TRBD2 (6 bases). Germline V gene lookup returns CDR1 MNHNY and CDR2 SVGAGI (reference sequence). Trimming removed 6 bases at V and 1 base at J, with 13 bases between. The CDR3 extends over 14 amino acids. CDR3 residues: CASREGGRSYEQYF. CDR3 in DNA: TGTGCCAGCAGGGAGGGCGGACGGTCCTACGAGCAGTACTTC.

This clone was observed a single time. V is TRBV15 and J is TRBJ2-1, with 10 bases fitting TRBD2. J lost 10 bases, V lost 2 bases, and 8 bases had no gene match. This CDR3 has 15 amino acids. The germline V gene has CDR1 LNHNV and CDR2 YYDKDF (reference sequence). In nucleotides, the CDR3 is TGTGCCACCAGCAGACATACCCTGGGACTAGCGGAGCAGTTCTTC. It translates to CATSRHTLGLAEQFF.

About this clone: Distinct nucleotide sequences in the sample also encode this CDR3. CDR3 in DNA: TGTGCCAGCAGTTTAGGGACAGGGGGCAATCAGCCCCAGCATTTT. This translates into CASSLGTGGNQPQHF. The chain carries TRBV28 and TRBJ1-5; 10 nucleotides align to TRBD1. The CDR3 covers 15 residues. The J segment lost 2 bases and the V segment lost 2 bases, leaving 0 bases of the junction unmatched. The germline V gene has CDR1 MDHEN and CDR2 SYDVKM. The full variable domain, with the rest looked up from reference TRBV28 and TRBJ1-5, is DVKVTQSSRYLVKRTGEKVFLECVQDMDHENMFWYRQDPGLGLRLIYFSYDVKMKEKGDIPEGYSVSREKKERFSLILESASTNQTSMYLCASSLGTGGNQPQHFGDGTRLSIL.

The genes are TRBV18 and TRBJ2-1; D gene uncertain. The CDR3 spans 14 residues. The germline V gene encodes CDR1 KGHSH and CDR2 LQKENI. V lost 6 bases and J lost 3, with 12 bases in between. The DNA of the CDR3 is TGTGCCAGCTCCCCGAACCAGAGCTACAATGAGCAGTTCTTC. Translating it yields CASSPNQSYNEQFF.

The V call is TRBV7-3, the J call TRBJ2-2; tentatively, D is TRBD2 (5 bases). There are 15 residues in the CDR3. The V gene's germline CDR1 is SGHTA and CDR2 FQGTGA. Trimming stripped 3 bases from V and 6 bases from J, with 14 bases between. As DNA, the CDR3 is TGTGCCAGCAGCTTTCGGCCCGGGGTAGCCGGGGAGCTGTTTTTT. The encoded protein is CASSFRPGVAGELFF.